Shown below are 11 T cell receptor beta chains from a single sample sequenced in a study of PD-1 blockade in mismatch repair-deficient tumors. Data came from immunoSEQ multiplex PCR; TCRdb stores just in-frame clones and leaves some out. This sample carries about 38,000 clones, roughly 77% of them seen once, and the ten largest clones take approximately 24%. The specimen comprised peripheral blood, sampled 4 weeks after starting pembrolizumab. Every receptor here comes from an adult with mismatch repair-deficient cancer.

The rearrangement uses TRBV11-2 and TRBJ2-7; TRBD2 matches at 7 bases. Germline loops: CDR1 SGHAT, CDR2 FQNNGV. The CDR3 contains 14 residues. Unmatched junction bases numbered 7, after V lost 6 bases and J lost 2 bases. The CDR3 protein is CASRALAHTYEQYF. Written as DNA, the CDR3 is TGTGCCAGCAGGGCACTAGCGCATACCTACGAGCAGTACTTC.

The V call is TRBV9, the J call TRBJ1-2; D is possibly TRBD1 (6 bases). V was clipped by 7 bases and J by 3 bases, with 19 bases between them. Per germline, CDR1 SGDLS and CDR2 YYNGEE. The CDR3 loop spans 15 amino acids. Here the CDR3 DNA reads TGTGCCAGCCACCCGGGGGGGCGCTTTGACTATGGCTACACCTTC. It translates to CASHPGGRFDYGYTF.

V is TRBV7-9 and J is TRBJ1-4; TRBD1 might be the D (5 bases). V shed 5 bases and J shed 11 bases, with 27 bases lying between them. Germline V gene lookup returns CDR1 SEHNR and CDR2 FQNEAQ (reference sequence). CDR3 length equals 17 residues. CDR3 DNA sequence: TGTGCCAGCAGCCGGGGATCCGGACACCGCCTTCCAGTGAAACTGTTTTTT. Encoded protein: CASSRGSGHRLPVKLFF.

This clone showed up just once. CDR3 DNA sequence: TGTGCCAGCAGCTTAGACCCCCGGGGCCGCTTGAACGAGCAGTACTTC. It yields the protein CASSLDPRGRLNEQYF. V gene TRBV7-8 combines with J gene TRBJ2-7; D might be TRBD1 or TRBD2, each matching 5 bases. Trimming removed 1 base at V and 5 bases at J, with 18 bases between. The CDR3 has 16 amino acids. Germline V CDR1 and CDR2: SGHVS, FQNEAQ.

The rearrangement links TRBV2 to TRBJ1-2; TRBD1 is a possible D gene (6 bases). The germline V and J ends were trimmed by 5 bases and 4 bases, with 8 bases remaining between them. Germline CDR1 SNHLY, CDR2 FYNNEI. CDR3 length: 12 residues. The CDR3 region is CASSTDSYGYTF. The CDR3 DNA sequence: TGTGCCAGCAGTACGGACAGCTATGGCTACACCTTC.

The chain is built from TRBV27 and TRBJ2-7, with a tentative D call TRBD1 (6 bases). CDR1 and CDR2 (germline): MNHEY, SMNVEV (reference sequence). V lost 6 bases, J lost 0 bases, and 12 bases lay in between. The CDR3 totals 14 residues. CDR3 nucleotide sequence: TGTGCCAGCAGCCGCGGACAGTACTCCTACGAGCAGTACTTC. It yields the protein CASSRGQYSYEQYF.

The rearrangement joins TRBV7-9 to TRBJ2-6; possibly TRBD1 or TRBD2 for D (5 bases each). The germline V gene encodes CDR1 SEHNR and CDR2 FQNEAQ (reference sequence). The V end was cut by 5 bases, the J end by 4 bases, with 15 bases between. The length of the CDR3 is 16 residues. CDR3 DNA sequence: TGTGCCAGCAGCCAGGGACGGGTCAGGGGGGCCAACGTCCTGACTTTC. Encoded protein: CASSQGRVRGANVLTF.

The chain joins TRBV4-1 to TRBJ2-7, with 10 bases aligning to TRBD2. Per germline, CDR1 MGHRA and CDR2 YSYEKL. V lost 0 bases, J lost 5 bases, and 4 bases stayed unmatched. The CDR3 is 15 residues long. CDR3 residues: CASSQDGLADNEQYF. DNA for the CDR3: TGCGCCAGCAGCCAAGATGGACTAGCGGATAACGAGCAGTACTTC.

The chain carries TRBV9 and TRBJ2-1; 10 bases map to TRBD2. The CDR3 sequence is 16 residues long. Germline assignment: CDR1 SGDLS and CDR2 YYNGEE. V lost 0 bases and J lost 5; bases outside the gene matches: 5. The CDR3 sequence: CASSVEGTSVNNEQFF. Here the CDR3 DNA reads TGTGCCAGCAGCGTAGAAGGGACTAGCGTGAACAATGAGCAGTTCTTC.

This clone was counted once. The J gene is TRBJ2-7, the V gene TRBV5-4; tentative D call: TRBD2 (6 bases). This CDR3 region has 14 residues. The germline CDR1 and CDR2 sequences are SGHNT and YYREEE (reference sequence). V lost 0 bases and J 4 bases, leaving 11 bases between the germline ends. DNA of the CDR3: TGTGCCAGCAGCTTGGGGGGTAGCGGTTACGAGCAGTACTTC. This encodes CASSLGGSGYEQYF.

The genes are TRBV5-4 and TRBJ2-2; D is ambiguous. Per the germline V gene, CDR1 is SGHNT and CDR2 is YYREEE (reference sequence). Deletions cut 0 bases from V and 1 base from J, with 7 bases between. CDR3 length: 15 amino acids. The CDR3 sequence is CASSLGLKNTGELFF. The DNA of the CDR3 is TGTGCCAGCAGCTTGGGACTGAAGAACACCGGGGAGCTGTTTTTT.